The 21 T cell receptor beta chains below all came from one sample that was sequenced in a study of Ad26.COV2.S vaccination and SARS-CoV-2 variants. Profiling relied on immunoSEQ multiplex PCR, and the TCRdb table lists in-frame clones only, not all of them. The table records 500,000 or so clones, approximately 92% of them present only once. Treatment here: some 20 received Ad26.COV2.S at low or high dose, single or two shots; 5 received placebo; per-sample allocation not given. It was on day 63 after the first vaccine or placebo injection that samples were taken. The source was peripheral blood, collected in a trial of Ad26.COV2.S vaccine versus placebo. All receptors come from a person between 18 and 65 years old who received the Ad26.COV2.S COVID-19 vaccine or a placebo.

The chain carries TRBV7-9 and TRBJ2-1; tentative D call: TRBD1 (5 bases). The CDR3 sequence is 15 residues long. Looked up from germline, CDR1 is SEHNR and CDR2 is FQNEAQ (reference sequence). The V end was cut by 6 bases, the J end by 4 bases, with 16 bases between. The CDR3 DNA follows: TGTGCCAGCAGTCCTAGGGGTGAGTGGTACAATGAGCAGTTCTTC. It codes for CASSPRGEWYNEQFF.

The V call is TRBV6-1, the J call TRBJ2-2; TRBD1 might be the D (7 bases). There are 14 residues in the CDR3. Germline CDR1 MNHNS, CDR2 SASEGT. Trimming shortened V by 2 bases and J by 6 bases, and 10 bases separated the two germline ends. CDR3 sequence reads: CASSEQGGAGELFF. CDR3 in DNA: TGTGCCAGCAGTGAACAGGGGGGCGCCGGGGAGCTGTTTTTT.

The CDR3 region is CATGTTVTNTGELFF. CDR3 sequence (DNA): TGTGCCACCGGGACAACAGTTACGAACACCGGGGAGCTGTTTTTT. The chain has TRBV24-1 and TRBJ2-2, with D tentatively TRBD1 (6 bases). CDR1 and CDR2 from the germline V gene are KGHDR and SFDVKD. This CDR3 contains 15 residues. V lost 9 bases and J lost 0, with 13 bases in between.

There are a few counts of this clone. The chain joins TRBV11-2 to TRBJ2-7, with 7 bases fitting TRBD1. The CDR3 has 15 residues. The germline V gene encodes CDR1 SGHAT and CDR2 FQNNGV. The V gene end was trimmed by 4 bases and the J gene end by 2 bases; junction bases not matched to a gene: 8. The CDR3 loop is CASSSPWTGAYEQYF. CDR3 in DNA: TGTGCCAGCAGCTCACCTTGGACAGGAGCCTACGAGCAGTACTTC.

The V gene is TRBV2, the J gene TRBJ2-5, with a tentative D call TRBD1 (5 bases). V was shortened by 4 bases and J by 3 bases, with 9 bases between the two germline ends. Germline CDR1 SNHLY, CDR2 FYNNEI. The CDR3 covers 13 residues. The CDR3 protein is CASSVNRKETQYF. For the CDR3, the DNA is TGTGCCAGCAGTGTCAACAGGAAAGAGACCCAGTACTTC.

V usage is TRBV5-1 and J usage is TRBJ2-7; 10 nucleotides agree with TRBD1. J gave up 2 bases and V 3 bases, and 2 bases lay outside the gene matches. CDR1 and CDR2 (germline): SGHRS, YFSETQ. This CDR3 is 14 amino acids long. For the CDR3, the DNA is TGCGCCAGCAGCTATGGACAGGGGGCCTACGAGCAGTACTTC. Amino acids: CASSYGQGAYEQYF.

For the CDR3, the DNA is TGTGCCAGCAGCCCCATGGGACGGACGGGGACCTTC. Translation: CASSPMGRTGTF. This chain uses TRBV3-1 (or the pseudogene TRBV3-2) with TRBJ1-2; a weak D match, TRBD1 (5 bases). The CDR3 is made up of 12 amino acids. V lost 4 bases and J 14 bases, leaving 17 bases between the germline ends. Per germline, CDR1 LGHDT and CDR2 YNNKEL (reference sequence).

The count of this clone is one. The chain joins TRBV7-8 to TRBJ2-2; D is unresolved. The V gene lost 5 bases and the J gene lost 0 bases, with 13 bases spanning the gap. The CDR3 is 16 amino acids. The germline V gene has CDR1 SGHVS and CDR2 FQNEAQ. CDR3: CASSQMAAANTGELFF. CDR3 coding DNA: TGTGCCAGCAGCCAGATGGCGGCCGCGAACACCGGGGAGCTGTTTTTT.

In nucleotides, the CDR3 is TGTGCCAGCAGCCGGACTACTGGGTGGGAGACCCAGTACTTC. Its protein product is CASSRTTGWETQYF. This chain joins TRBV11-2 and TRBJ2-5, with a possible D match to TRBD2 (6 bases). Trimming took off 5 bases at V and 5 bases at J, with 15 bases between the two ends. Germline V gene sequence: CDR1 SGHAT, CDR2 FQNNGV. The CDR3 contains 14 residues.

The V and J genes are TRBV5-6 and TRBJ2-5; a weak D match, TRBD2 (5 bases). Germline-derived CDR1 and CDR2 are SGHDT and YYEEEE. Trimming took 2 bases from V and 5 from J, leaving 16 bases between them. This CDR3 region has 15 residues. This CDR3 is CASSLGPGSDETQYF. The CDR3 DNA reads TGTGCCAGCAGCTTAGGGCCGGGGTCGGATGAGACCCAGTACTTC.

The CDR3 nucleotides are TGTGCCAGCAGTGAAAGACTACCGGGACAGGGAATTACCGGGGAGCTGTTTTTT. It codes for CASSERLPGQGITGELFF. The J gene is TRBJ2-2, the V gene TRBV6-1, with 9 bases matching TRBD1. The CDR3 has 18 residues. Trimming cost V 2 bases and J 5 bases; bases outside gene matches: 12. Germline loops: CDR1 MNHNS, CDR2 SASEGT.

The chain recombines TRBV30 with TRBJ1-4, with D possibly TRBD1 on 6 matching bases. The CDR3 is 17 amino acids. Deletions cut 3 bases from V and 4 bases from J, with 21 bases between. The germline CDR1 and CDR2 sequences are GTSNPN and SVGIG (reference sequence). This CDR3 is CAWRPPEYRAYNEKLFF. The DNA for the CDR3 is TGTGCCTGGAGGCCCCCCGAATACAGGGCGTATAATGAAAAACTGTTTTTT.

The V call is TRBV12-5, the J call TRBJ2-3; 8 bases are shared with TRBD2. The CDR3 loop spans 18 amino acids. Trimming removed 6 bases from V and 4 bases from J; junction bases left unmatched: 18. Germline CDR1 is LGHNT and CDR2 is FRNRAP. The CDR3, as DNA: TGTGCTAGTGGCACAAACACCCTTATGGCGGGAGGTGCAGATACGCAGTATTTT. Translating gives CASGTNTLMAGGADTQYF.

The chain couples TRBV2 to TRBJ1-1; tentatively, D is TRBD1 (5 bases). The CDR3 sequence is 15 residues long. The V end was cut by 2 bases, the J end by 5 bases, with 15 bases between. Germline lookup yields CDR1 SNHLY and CDR2 FYNNEI. CDR3 nucleotides: TGTGCCAGCAGTGAATTTAAGGGACGGAGGACTGAAGCTTTCTTT. Translated, it gives CASSEFKGRRTEAFF. The full variable domain, its missing parts supplied by reference TRBV2 and TRBJ1-1, is EPEVTQTPSHQVTQMGQEVILRCVPISNHLYFYWYRQILGQKVEFLVSFYNNEISEKSEIFDDQFSVERPDGSNFTLKIRSTKLEDSAMYFCASSEFKGRRTEAFFGQGTRLTVV.

The chain has TRBV5-1 and TRBJ2-2; D not certain. CDR3 length: 15 amino acids. Trimming stripped 4 bases from V and 1 base from J, with 11 bases between. CDR1 is SGHRS and CDR2 is YFSETQ in the germline V gene. The CDR3 here is CASSPEPGNTGELFF. The CDR3 nucleotides read TGCGCCAGCAGCCCAGAGCCCGGGAACACCGGGGAGCTGTTTTTT.

The J gene is TRBJ2-7, the V gene TRBV18; 7 nucleotides agree with TRBD1. This CDR3 region has 16 residues. J lost 4 bases, V lost 3 bases, and 12 bases had no gene match. In germline, CDR1 is KGHSH, CDR2 LQKENI. Written as DNA, the CDR3 is TGTGCCAGCTCACCCCAGCCGGGACAGAGAGATTACGAGCAGTACTTC. Amino acids: CASSPQPGQRDYEQYF.

This sequence joins TRBV29-1 and TRBJ2-7; 10 bases are shared with TRBD1. Germline CDR1 SQVTM, CDR2 ANQGSEA. The ends lost 4 bases at V and 3 bases at J; junction bases unmatched: 9. The CDR3 contains 15 residues. The chain's CDR3 is CSVVIDRGRLYEQYV. The DNA for the CDR3 is TGCAGCGTTGTAATAGACAGGGGGCGGCTCTACGAGCAGTACGTC.

Regarding this clone: One end of the junction fails to match germline, which may point to a read error. The rearrangement joins TRBV28 to TRBJ2-2, with D possibly TRBD2 on 6 matching bases. CDR1 is MDHEN and CDR2 is SYDVKM in the germline V gene. This CDR3 is 13 amino acids long. The CDR3: CASRMGLPGELFF. DNA of the CDR3: TGTGCCAGCAGGATGGGACTCCCCGGCGAGCTGTTTTTT.

The V gene is TRBV18, the J gene TRBJ1-2, with 7 positions matching TRBD1. This CDR3 contains 14 residues. With 8 bases clipped from V and 1 base from J, the junction kept 7 bases outside the gene matches. The V gene's germline CDR1 is KGHSH and CDR2 LQKENI. CDR3 region: CASSRDSFNYGYTF. CDR3 in DNA: TGTGCCAGCAGCCGGGACAGCTTTAACTATGGCTACACCTTC.

The CDR3 DNA sequence: TGTGCCAGCAGCTTAATGGTGCGAGGGAGAACTGAAGCTTTCTTT. Protein: CASSLMVRGRTEAFF. The genes are TRBV7-2 and TRBJ1-1; no clear D. This CDR3 comprises 15 residues. CDR1 is SGHTA, CDR2 FQGNSA, per germline. V dropped 2 bases and J dropped 5 bases, with 15 bases sitting between them.

J is TRBJ1-5 and V is TRBV27, with 9 positions matching TRBD1. The germline V gene has CDR1 MNHEY and CDR2 SMNVEV (reference sequence). The CDR3 runs to 17 residues. V was pared by 3 bases and J by 6 bases, with 12 bases of the junction left unmatched. Written as DNA, the CDR3 is TGTGCCAGCAGTTTTTTTCGCACAGGGGGCGGCATTCAGCCCCAGCATTTT. Its protein is CASSFFRTGGGIQPQHF.